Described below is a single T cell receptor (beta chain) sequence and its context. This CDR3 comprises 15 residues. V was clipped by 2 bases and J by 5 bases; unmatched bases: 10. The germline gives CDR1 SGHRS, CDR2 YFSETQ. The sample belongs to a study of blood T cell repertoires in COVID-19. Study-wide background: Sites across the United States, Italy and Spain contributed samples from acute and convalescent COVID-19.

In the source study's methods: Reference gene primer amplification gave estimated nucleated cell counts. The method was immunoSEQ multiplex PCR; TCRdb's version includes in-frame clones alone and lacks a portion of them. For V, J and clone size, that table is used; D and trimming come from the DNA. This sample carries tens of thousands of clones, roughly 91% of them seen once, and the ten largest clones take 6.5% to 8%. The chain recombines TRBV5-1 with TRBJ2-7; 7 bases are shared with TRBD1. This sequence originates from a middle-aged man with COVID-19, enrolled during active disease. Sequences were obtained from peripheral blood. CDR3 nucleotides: TGCGCCAGCAGCTTAGGTACAGGGGTCAGCGACGAGCAGTACTTC. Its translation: CASSLGTGVSDEQYF.